This TCR beta chain came from a study of human CD8 memory T cell subsets. The CDR3 covers 18 residues. Germline values: CDR1 SGHDN, CDR2 FVKESK. Construction of TCR beta libraries was accomplished by means of UMI-labeled 5' RACE. TCRdb reworked the 5' RACE reads into one entry per CDR3 protein, no DNA. The sample spans about 17,000 distinct CDR3 sequences; the ten largest clones claim 5% to 6.5%. The specimen sequenced was CD8+ stem-like memory T cells (TSCM and TCM) sorted from PBMCs. The sample's subset: stem-like memory CD8 T cells (TSTEM), CCR7+ PD-1- TIGIT-. The chain is built from TRBV14 and TRBJ2-3; with no DNA, the TCRdb D assignment of TRBD1 cannot be verified. The source is a human donor in good health. The CDR3 loop is CASSPFGGQSPDTDTQYF.